The present TCR beta chain was sequenced within a study of cytomegalovirus exposure and HLA in healthy donors. Points from the study as a whole: An observed cluster of highly shared sequence variants was recorded as a likely sequencing artifact. Cytomegalovirus-associated TCR beta chains were listed, numbering around 150.

Points on this clone: Its cognate antigen is unknown.

With 60 Vbeta and 13 Jbeta primers, the PCR was carried out. Sequenced by immunoSEQ multiplex PCR; TCRdb stores in-frame clones only, minus some. Of about 130,000 clones listed, about 80% were seen once; the top ten hold about 2.2%. The sample was PBMCs. The sequence derives from a man aged 30 to 39 in good health and CMV-seronegative.

The CDR3 DNA sequence: TGTGCCAGCTCCCCCAGGGGTGGCGATGAGCAGTTCTTC. Translation gives CASSPRGGDEQFF. V and J are TRBV18 and TRBJ2-1; D may be TRBD1 (6 bases). The germline V gene encodes CDR1 KGHSH and CDR2 LQKENI. Trimming removed 6 bases at V and 8 bases at J, with 14 bases between. This CDR3 contains 13 residues.